A single sample is the source of the 9 T cell receptor beta chains below, sequenced in a study of T cell responses to AZD1222 COVID-19 vaccine. TCRdb's copy holds only in-frame clones and misses some; the assay was immunoSEQ multiplex PCR. In the table there are approximately 150,000 clones, around 92% of which are singletons. The sequences come from peripheral blood, collected 28 days after the second AZD1222 dose. These receptor sequences come from an adult who received the AZD1222 COVID-19 vaccine.

The V and J genes are TRBV19 and TRBJ1-1, with D uncertain. Germline values: CDR1 LNHDA, CDR2 SQIVND (reference sequence). Between the trimmed V and J ends, which lost 6 bases and 4 bases, there was a span of 18 bases. This CDR3 has 15 amino acids. The CDR3: CASRRQGSGSTEAFF. In nucleotides, the CDR3 is TGTGCCAGTAGAAGACAAGGGAGCGGGAGCACTGAAGCTTTCTTT.

This sequence joins TRBV4-2 and TRBJ1-1; 8 bases match TRBD1. V was pared by 0 bases and J by 5 bases, with 8 bases of the junction left unmatched. CDR1 and CDR2 from the germline V gene are LGHNA and YNFKEQ. The CDR3 totals 16 residues. The CDR3 nucleotides read TGTGCCAGCAGCCAAGACCCGGACAGGGTAGGGACTGAAGCTTTCTTT. Amino acid sequence: CASSQDPDRVGTEAFF.

The V gene is TRBV29-1, the J gene TRBJ1-5, with 8 positions matching TRBD1. Trimming at V came to 6 bases and at J to 4 bases, leaving 5 bases not matched to a gene. Germline loops: CDR1 SQVTM, CDR2 ANQGSEA. This CDR3 is 13 amino acids long. The CDR3 DNA sequence: TGCAGCGTCTCGGACAGGGTAAATCAGCCCCAGCATTTT. It yields the protein CSVSDRVNQPQHF.

The genes are TRBV18 and TRBJ1-2; TRBD1 might be the D (5 bases). The CDR3 sequence is 13 residues long. Trimming pared 0 bases from V and 8 bases from J, leaving 10 bases between. The germline CDR1 and CDR2 sequences are KGHSH and LQKENI. In DNA form, the CDR3 reads TGTGCCAGCTCACCACCGCCGGGGGTCGGCTACACCTTC. This encodes CASSPPPGVGYTF.

The chain uses TRBV3-1 (or the pseudogene TRBV3-2) and TRBJ1-5; D is undetermined. Germline V gives CDR1 LGHDT, CDR2 YNNKEL (reference sequence). CDR3 length: 16 residues. The V and J ends lost 1 base and 3 bases respectively, with 13 bases between them. CDR3 DNA sequence: TGTGCCAGCAGCCAAGGTCCACAAGGACTCAATCAGCCCCAGCATTTT. Protein sequence: CASSQGPQGLNQPQHF.

The chain employs TRBV11-2 and TRBJ1-2; D is unclear. Per germline, CDR1 SGHAT and CDR2 FQNNGV. V lost 4 bases, J lost 3 bases, and 12 bases lay in between. This CDR3 is 14 amino acids long. This CDR3 reads CASSSGRRDYGYTF. In nucleotides, the CDR3 is TGTGCCAGCAGCTCCGGACGTAGGGACTATGGCTACACCTTC.

This chain joins TRBV6-5 and TRBJ1-2, with TRBD1 as a possible D gene (5 bases). In germline, CDR1 is MNHEY, CDR2 SVGAGI. V lost 6 bases, J lost 5 bases, and 13 bases lay in between. The CDR3 totals 13 residues. CDR3 nucleotide sequence: TGTGCCAGCAGCGCCGGGAAGGGGTATGGCTACACCTTC. It translates to CASSAGKGYGYTF.

The gene calls are TRBV5-1 and TRBJ1-1, with a possible D match to TRBD1 (5 bases). V lost 0 bases and J 4 bases, leaving 10 bases between the germline ends. This CDR3 has 14 amino acids. The germline gives CDR1 SGHRS, CDR2 YFSETQ. The CDR3 loop reads CASSLGQGGTEAFF. The CDR3 nucleotides read TGCGCCAGCAGCTTGGGGCAGGGTGGCACTGAAGCTTTCTTT. The full variable domain, its missing parts supplied by reference TRBV5-1 and TRBJ1-1, is KAGVTQTPRYLIKTRGQQVTLSCSPISGHRSVSWYQQTPGQGLQFLFEYFSETQRNKGNFPGRFSGRQFSNSRSEMNVSTLELGDSALYLCASSLGQGGTEAFFGQGTRLTVV.

The rearrangement uses TRBV7-2 and TRBJ2-2; 8 bases line up with TRBD2. CDR3 length: 17 amino acids. Trimming at V came to 5 bases and at J to 4 bases, leaving 12 bases not matched to a gene. The germline gives CDR1 SGHTA, CDR2 FQGNSA. The CDR3, as DNA: TGTGCCAGCAGCGCGTCGTTTCGGCTAGCGGGCACCGGGGAGCTGTTTTTT. Protein sequence: CASSASFRLAGTGELFF.